This TCR beta chain was sequenced for a study of T cells in Graves' hyperthyroidism and ophthalmopathy. TCR beta CDR3 regions were amplified from RNA transcripts. Researchers ran a first-round RT-PCR on the TCR CDR3 using the HTBI primer set. TCRdb reanalysed the multiplex PCR reads using MiXCR and keeps one entry per CDR3 protein. This table has some 500,000 distinct CDR3 sequences, around a quarter appearing once. Not enrolled were patients with uncontrolled infection, other autoimmune disease, pregnancy or lactation. Looked up from germline, CDR1 is DFQATT and CDR2 is SNEGSKA (reference sequence). The CDR3 consists of 13 residues. V lost 3 bases to trimming and J lost 8 bases, with 16 bases between them.

The source of this sequence is a woman aged 30 to 39 with Graves' ophthalmopathy. The V and J genes are TRBV20-1 and TRBJ1-1; possibly TRBD1 for D (5 bases). The specimen sequenced was blood. The CDR3 region is CSASIQGDSEAFF. CDR3 nucleotides: TGCAGTGCTAGCATCCAGGGTGACTCCGAAGCTTTCTTT.